Below are 28 T cell receptor beta chains sequenced from a single sample in a study of liver allograft versus peripheral blood T cells. Study in general: Within transplanted livers, the T cell receptor repertoires were examined and compared against the repertoires present in the peripheral blood of liver transplant recipients.

MiXCR was run by TCRdb on the reads, yielding one entry per CDR3 protein. The sample consists of approximately 15,000 distinct CDR3 sequences, roughly 22% of them appearing once. Receptors originate from a human patient who had a liver transplant. T cells may partly derive from the graft donor.

This sequence joins TRBV7-9 and TRBJ2-7, with 11 bases fitting TRBD2. Germline trimming cut 5 bases from V and 4 bases from J; bases unmatched to any gene: 7. The length of the CDR3 is 15 residues. The germline gives CDR1 SEHNR, CDR2 FQNEAQ (reference sequence). The CDR3 loop reads CASSGTGTSGYEQYF. The CDR3, as DNA: TGTGCCAGCAGCGGAACCGGGACTAGCGGATACGAGCAGTACTTC.

This clonotype was recorded at least ten times. The gene calls are TRBV29-1 and TRBJ1-4; the D is unclear. V lost 4 bases and J 8 bases, leaving 44 bases between the germline ends. The CDR3 has 23 residues. Germline values: CDR1 SQVTM, CDR2 ANQGSEA. CDR3 sequence: CSVVPYDLCIAPSVHPDLEKLFF. The CDR3 DNA sequence: TGCAGCGTTGTCCCCTACGACTTATGCATCGCCCCATCCGTCCATCCCGATTTGGAAAAACTGTTTTTT. The whole variable domain, remainder taken from reference TRBV29-1 and TRBJ1-4, is SAVISQKPSRDICQRGTSLTIQCQVDSQVTMMFWYRQQPGQSLTLIATANQGSEATYESGFVIDKFPISRPNLTFSTLTVSNMSPEDSSIYLCSVVPYDLCIAPSVHPDLEKLFFGSGTQLSVL.

In its sample, this clonotype was seen a few times. The genes are TRBV6-2 or TRBV6-3 and TRBJ1-6; TRBD1 matches at 8 bases. This CDR3 has 14 residues. Germline CDR1 is MNHEY and CDR2 is SVGEGT. With V trimmed by 5 bases and J by 9 bases, 6 bases remained unmatched. CDR3 sequence: CASSQGDRISPLHF. The CDR3 nucleotides are TGTGCCAGCAGTCAAGGGGACAGGATTTCACCCCTCCACTTT.

This clonotype is judged medium-sized (0.01 to 0.1%). The chain combines TRBV5-6 with TRBJ1-6, with D possibly matching TRBD1 (5 bases). CDR1 SGHDT and CDR2 YYEEEE come from the germline V gene. Trimming took off 0 bases at V and 10 bases at J, with 14 bases between the two ends. The CDR3 has 15 amino acids. The CDR3 sequence: CASSLDGRVESPLHF. Written as DNA, the CDR3 is TGTGCCAGCAGCTTGGACGGCAGGGTAGAATCACCCCTCCACTTT.

J is TRBJ1-1 and V is TRBV12-3 or TRBV12-4; 7 nucleotides align to TRBD1. The CDR3 covers 19 residues. The ends lost 8 bases at V and 0 bases at J; junction bases unmatched: 21. CDR3 sequence (DNA): TGTGCCAGCCTTCCGGGGCCAGGGGGGGTCCCGGGGATGAACACTGAAGCTTTCTTT. Residues: CASLPGPGGVPGMNTEAFF.

This clonotype is deemed medium-sized (0.01 to 0.1%). The chain uses TRBV5-4 and TRBJ1-2; D may be TRBD1 (5 bases). Germline-derived CDR1 and CDR2 are SGHNT and YYREEE (reference sequence). The ends were cut back, 1 base at V and 2 bases at J, with 18 bases in the middle. This CDR3 is built from 17 residues. DNA of the CDR3: TGTGCCAGCAGCTTGCCCCAGGGTGGTTTCAAGAACTATGGCTACACCTTC. Amino acids: CASSLPQGGFKNYGYTF.

This clonotype has just a few counts. This chain links TRBV6-1 with TRBJ2-3; no clear D. Germline CDR1 reads MNHNS; CDR2 reads SASEGT. The V end was cut by 5 bases, the J end by 8 bases, with 14 bases between. The CDR3 is 13 amino acids. The CDR3 coding sequence is TGTGCCAGCAGTTTGGGGTTTTGGGCTACGCAGTATTTT. Translated: CASSLGFWATQYF.

The chain uses TRBV5-4 and TRBJ1-2, with D maybe TRBD1 (6 bases). There are 13 residues in the CDR3. From germline, CDR1 is SGHNT and CDR2 YYREEE (reference sequence). V gave up 1 base and J gave up 8 bases, with 12 bases separating them. The CDR3 region is CASSLQGTGGYTF. CDR3 bases: TGTGCCAGCAGCTTGCAGGGGACGGGAGGCTACACCTTC.

This clonotype was detected ten times or more. J is TRBJ1-1 and V is TRBV19, with 7 bases identical to TRBD1. The CDR3 covers 16 residues. After removal of 4 bases from V and 0 bases from J, the junction contained 8 bases not matched to a gene. CDR1 and CDR2 (germline): LNHDA, SQIVND (reference sequence). The DNA of the CDR3 is TGTGCCAGTAGTAACCTCCCGGGACAGCTGAACACTGAAGCTTTCTTT. This gives the protein CASSNLPGQLNTEAFF.

This chain links TRBV7-2 with TRBJ2-1; the match to TRBD2 covers 12 bases. The CDR3 length is 17 residues. From germline, CDR1 is SGHTA and CDR2 FQGNSA. The ends lost 5 bases at V and 4 bases at J; junction bases unmatched: 9. The CDR3, as DNA: TGTGCCAGCAGCATCCCGAGACTAGCGGGGGAGTACAATGAGCAGTTCTTC. Protein: CASSIPRLAGEYNEQFF. Drawing the rest from reference TRBV7-2 and TRBJ2-1, the complete variable domain is GAGVSQSPSNKVTEKGKDVELRCDPISGHTALYWYRQSLGQGLEFLIYFQGNSAPDKSGLPSDRFSAERTGGSVSTLTIQRTQQEDSAVYLCASSIPRLAGEYNEQFFGPGTRLTVL.

This clonotype is medium-sized. The CDR3 spells CASSFSSSGETQYF. DNA of the CDR3: TGTGCCAGCAGCTTCTCCTCTAGCGGGGAGACCCAGTACTTC. This chain uses TRBV13 with TRBJ2-5; 8 nucleotides line up with TRBD2. In germline, CDR1 is PRHDT, CDR2 FYEKMQ (reference sequence). This CDR3 comprises 14 residues. Trimming at V came to 3 bases and at J to 5 bases, leaving 5 bases not matched to a gene.

This clonotype has a count of ten or more. The J gene is TRBJ2-7, the V gene TRBV6-6; 10 bases match TRBD1. Unmatched junction bases numbered 10, after V lost 5 bases and J lost 9 bases. Germline assignment: CDR1 MNHNY and CDR2 SVGAGI (reference sequence). The CDR3 is made up of 14 amino acids. The CDR3 region is CASSPGTGAGGQYF. CDR3 nucleotide sequence: TGTGCCAGCAGTCCCGGGACAGGGGCCGGGGGGCAGTACTTC.

The rearrangement links TRBV18 to TRBJ1-5; D not certain. There are 13 residues in the CDR3. With 2 bases removed from V and 4 bases from J, the gap between germline ends came to 6 bases. CDR1 is KGHSH and CDR2 is LQKENI in the germline V gene. In DNA, the CDR3 is TGTGCCAGCTCACCAGAGAGTAATCAGCCCCAGCATTTT. This translates into CASSPESNQPQHF.

This rearrangement joins TRBV19 to TRBJ1-1; tentatively, D is TRBD1 (5 bases). Germline V gene lookup returns CDR1 LNHDA and CDR2 SQIVND (reference sequence). V was pared by 8 bases and J by 2 bases, with 15 bases between. This CDR3 has 14 amino acids. CDR3 sequence: CASCKGGGNTEAFF. CDR3 DNA: TGTGCCAGTTGTAAGGGCGGGGGAAACACTGAAGCTTTCTTT.

This clonotype was observed many times. The genes are TRBV6-5 and TRBJ1-2; 11 bases fit TRBD1. V lost 2 bases and J lost 5; bases outside the gene matches: 7. Germline lookup yields CDR1 MNHEY and CDR2 SVGAGI. The CDR3 covers 16 residues. In nucleotides, the CDR3 is TGTGCCAGCAGTTACCGCCGGACAGGGGGCGGGTATGGCTACACCTTC. Translating gives CASSYRRTGGGYGYTF.

This rearrangement joins TRBV20-1 to TRBJ1-5; no clear D gene. With 3 bases removed from V and 0 bases from J, the gap between germline ends came to 6 bases. The length of the CDR3 is 13 residues. Germline CDR1 is DFQATT and CDR2 is SNEGSKA (reference sequence). The CDR3 loop is CSASFVSNQPQHF. In DNA form, the CDR3 reads TGCAGTGCTAGTTTCGTTAGCAATCAGCCCCAGCATTTT.

By its share, this clonotype is medium-sized. The genes are TRBV18 and TRBJ1-6, with D possibly matching TRBD1 (5 bases). The CDR3 runs 12 residues. Trimming took off 8 bases at V and 7 bases at J, with 9 bases between the two ends. Germline CDR1 is KGHSH and CDR2 is LQKENI. As DNA, the CDR3 is TGTGCCAGCAGTCCAGGGAATTCACCCCTCCACTTT. This codes for CASSPGNSPLHF.

This clonotype was recorded only once. A much larger clone sits a single nucleotide away, making a read error possible. V gene TRBV10-3 combines with J gene TRBJ1-1, with D possibly TRBD1 on 6 matching bases. Deletions cut 3 bases from V and 5 bases from J, with 13 bases between. Per the germline V gene, CDR1 is ENHRY and CDR2 is SYGVKD. There are 14 residues in the CDR3. The CDR3 region is CAISDYIGGTEAFF. As DNA, the CDR3 is TGTGCCATCAGTGATTACATAGGGGGTACTGAAGCTTTCTTT.

Only a few counts were recorded for this clonotype. The chain couples TRBV19 to TRBJ1-2, with TRBD1 identical over 8 bases. There are 14 residues in the CDR3. The trim removed 5 bases at V and 0 bases at J, leaving 2 bases unmatched. Looked up from germline, CDR1 is LNHDA and CDR2 is SQIVND (reference sequence). CDR3 residues: CASSAQGANYGYTF. In nucleotides, the CDR3 is TGTGCCAGTAGTGCACAGGGGGCTAACTATGGCTACACCTTC.

The V call is TRBV12-3 or TRBV12-4, the J call TRBJ1-6; D is unresolved. V gave up 2 bases and J gave up 8 bases, with 13 bases separating them. The CDR3 spans 15 residues. The DNA for the CDR3 is TGTGCCAGCAGTTTACGCAGGCTAATGTATTCACCCCTCCACTTT. It encodes CASSLRRLMYSPLHF.

This clonotype was observed a few times. The CDR3 sequence: CASSFHTEAFF. CDR3 nucleotides: TGTGCCAGCAGCTTCCATACTGAAGCTTTCTTT. This sequence joins TRBV5-4 and TRBJ1-1, with no clear D. In germline, CDR1 is SGHNT, CDR2 YYREEE (reference sequence). The V and J ends lost 2 bases and 5 bases respectively, with 4 bases between them. This CDR3 is built from 11 residues.

The chain uses TRBV6-5 and TRBJ1-1; TRBD1 is a possible D gene (5 bases). This CDR3 has 14 amino acids. Germline CDR1 MNHEY, CDR2 SVGAGI. The germline V and J ends were trimmed by 3 bases and 5 bases, with 13 bases remaining between them. In DNA form, the CDR3 reads TGTGCCAGCAGTTATAGGGAGCGGGGGACTGAAGCTTTCTTT. It specifies CASSYRERGTEAFF.

This clonotype was found many times. The chain joins TRBV18 to TRBJ1-1; D perhaps matches TRBD1 (5 bases). V shed 4 bases and J shed 1 base, with 10 bases lying between them. CDR3 length equals 14 residues. CDR1 and CDR2 (germline): KGHSH, LQKENI. CDR3 protein: CASSRRGENTEAFF. The CDR3 coding sequence is TGTGCCAGCTCACGGCGAGGGGAGAACACTGAAGCTTTCTTT.

V is TRBV6-2 or TRBV6-3 and J is TRBJ1-2; tentatively, D is TRBD1 (6 bases). Trimming left V 8 bases short and J 0 bases short, with 10 bases between. The CDR3 length is 13 residues. Germline assignment: CDR1 MNHEY and CDR2 SVGEGT. This chain's CDR3 is CASLDSSNYGYTF. In DNA, the CDR3 is TGTGCCAGCCTGGACAGCTCTAACTATGGCTACACCTTC.

V and J are TRBV27 and TRBJ2-7; perhaps TRBD2 as D (6 bases). V was pared by 6 bases and J by 4 bases, with 7 bases between. CDR3 length: 11 amino acids. CDR1 is MNHEY and CDR2 is SMNVEV in the germline V gene (reference sequence). The CDR3 here is CASRGRYEQYF. CDR3 DNA: TGTGCCAGCAGAGGGAGGTACGAGCAGTACTTC.

The sample holds many counts of this clonotype. The chain employs TRBV19 and TRBJ2-7; no firm D call. The CDR3 consists of 15 residues. Trimming stripped 9 bases from V and 1 base from J, with 19 bases between. Germline V lookup: CDR1 LNHDA, CDR2 SQIVND (reference sequence). CDR3 in amino acids: CASSLELGISYEQYF. As DNA, the CDR3 is TGTGCCAGCTCGCTCGAGTTGGGGATTTCCTACGAGCAGTACTTC. The full variable domain, its missing parts supplied by reference TRBV19 and TRBJ2-7, is DGGITQSPKYLFRKEGQNVTLSCEQNLNHDAMYWYRQDPGQGLRLIYYSQIVNDFQKGDIAEGYSVSREKKESFPLTVTSAQKNPTAFYLCASSLELGISYEQYFGPGTRLTVT.

This clonotype turned up a few times. This sequence joins TRBV6-2 or TRBV6-3 and TRBJ2-3; D gene uncertain. The ends were cut back, 7 bases at V and 0 bases at J, with 11 bases in the middle. The CDR3 extends over 14 amino acids. Germline CDR1 is MNHEY and CDR2 is SVGEGT. The CDR3 DNA reads as TGTGCCAGCAACCCAGCGTCTAGCACAGATACGCAGTATTTT. Residues: CASNPASSTDTQYF.

This clonotype was picked up a small number of times. J is TRBJ1-2 and V is TRBV10-3; no definite D call. Germline values: CDR1 ENHRY, CDR2 SYGVKD. CDR3 length: 13 amino acids. Trimming pared 4 bases from V and 6 bases from J, leaving 12 bases between. The CDR3 reads CAISGAEPDGYTF. CDR3 nucleotide sequence: TGTGCCATCAGTGGGGCCGAACCGGATGGCTACACCTTC.